This T cell receptor beta chain is from a study of primary melanoma T cells and metastatic recurrence. Method: immunoSEQ multiplex PCR; TCRdb's copy keeps in-frame clones and lacks some. The table lists 400 to 600 clones, over 85% of them singletons, with over 8.5% in the top ten. This clone was found once. This receptor was identified in a human donor with melanoma. The sample comprised melanoma tumor tissue.

The CDR3 DNA reads TGTGCCACCAGCAGGGGGGACGGGTTTAGAGGAGCTTTCTTT. It specifies CATSRGDGFRGAFF. The V and J genes are TRBV15 and TRBJ1-1; tentatively, D is TRBD1 (5 bases). The CDR3 spans 14 residues. In germline, CDR1 is LNHNV, CDR2 YYDKDF (reference sequence). V lost 3 bases and J 10 bases, leaving 18 bases between the germline ends.